What follows are 20 T cell receptor beta chains derived from one specimen sequenced in a study of cytomegalovirus exposure and HLA in healthy donors. PCR amplification relied on 60 Vbeta primers (plus 13 Jbeta primers). Libraries were prepared by immunoSEQ multiplex PCR; TCRdb keeps only in-frame clonotypes and omits some of them. The sample carries hundreds of thousands of clones, roughly 88% recorded once. The sequenced sample consisted of PBMCs. The receptors derive from a boy between 2 and 10 years old in good health and CMV-seronegative.

The chain carries TRBV30 and TRBJ2-7; the D gene is possibly TRBD1 (6 bases). Trimming took off 0 bases at V and 3 bases at J, with 15 bases between the two ends. Germline CDR1 is GTSNPN and CDR2 is SVGIG (reference sequence). This CDR3 is built from 15 residues. CDR3 nucleotides: TGTGCCTGGAGTGTACTCTCAGGGGTGGGCTACGAGCAGTACTTC. It specifies CAWSVLSGVGYEQYF. The full variable domain, with the rest looked up from reference TRBV30 and TRBJ2-7, is SQTIHQWPATLVQPVGSPLSLECTVEGTSNPNLYWYRQAAGRGLQLLFYSVGIGQISSEVPQNLSASRPQDRQFILSSKKLLLSDSGFYLCAWSVLSGVGYEQYFGPGTRLTVT.

The chain carries TRBV6-4 and TRBJ2-2; 10 bases map to TRBD2. The CDR3 has 19 amino acids. With V trimmed by 7 bases and J by 3 bases, 17 bases remained unmatched. Germline V gene sequence: CDR1 MRHNA, CDR2 SNTAGT. This chain's CDR3 is CASNTESGGAVSDTGELFF. The CDR3, as DNA: TGTGCCAGCAACACCGAGAGCGGGGGGGCGGTTTCGGACACCGGGGAGCTGTTTTTT.

The chain uses TRBV7-9 and TRBJ1-2, with a possible D match to TRBD1 (6 bases). V was cut by 5 bases and J by 7 bases, with 14 bases left in between. The CDR3 has 13 residues. The V gene's germline CDR1 is SEHNR and CDR2 FQNEAQ (reference sequence). CDR3 protein: CASSQRQVAGYTF. The CDR3 region has the DNA TGTGCCAGCAGCCAGCGACAGGTTGCTGGCTACACCTTC.

This chain links TRBV2 with TRBJ2-3, with D possibly matching TRBD2 (7 bases). The V end was cut by 10 bases, the J end by 3 bases, with 32 bases between. The CDR3 has 19 amino acids. CDR1 is SNHLY and CDR2 is FYNNEI in the germline V gene. The DNA of the CDR3 is TGTGCCAACAGGGACCCCAGCGGGGAAGGAGTTTGGGAAACAGATACGCAGTATTTT. Translation gives CANRDPSGEGVWETDTQYF. The full variable domain, completed using reference TRBV2 and TRBJ2-3, is EPEVTQTPSHQVTQMGQEVILRCVPISNHLYFYWYRQILGQKVEFLVSFYNNEISEKSEIFDDQFSVERPDGSNFTLKIRSTKLEDSAMYFCANRDPSGEGVWETDTQYFGPGTRLTVL.

The chain links TRBV9 to TRBJ1-1; no firm D call. V lost 3 bases and J 4 bases, leaving 10 bases between the germline ends. The CDR3 sequence is 13 residues long. Per germline, CDR1 SGDLS and CDR2 YYNGEE. CDR3 region: CASSASPGTEAFF. The CDR3 nucleotides are TGTGCCAGCAGCGCCTCTCCAGGCACTGAAGCTTTCTTT.

V gene TRBV5-1 combines with J gene TRBJ1-4; D might be TRBD1 (5 bases). This CDR3 contains 14 residues. V shed 5 bases and J shed 6 bases, with 14 bases lying between them. The germline V gene has CDR1 SGHRS and CDR2 YFSETQ. This chain's CDR3 is CASRPGGNDEKLFF. The CDR3 coding sequence is TGCGCCAGCAGGCCGGGGGGTAACGATGAAAAACTGTTTTTT.

The rearrangement uses TRBV25-1 and TRBJ1-1; TRBD1 matches 9 bases. The germline V gene encodes CDR1 MGHDK and CDR2 SYGVNS. The CDR3 loop spans 15 amino acids. The V gene end was trimmed by 4 bases and the J gene end by 2 bases; junction bases not matched to a gene: 5. The chain's CDR3 is CASSGGTGINTEAFF. DNA for the CDR3: TGTGCCAGCAGTGGGGGGACAGGGATTAACACTGAAGCTTTCTTT.

The chain is built from TRBV19 and TRBJ2-2, with a tentative D call TRBD2 (5 bases). Trimming took 4 bases from V and 7 from J, leaving 10 bases between them. The CDR3 loop spans 13 amino acids. Germline values: CDR1 LNHDA, CDR2 SQIVND (reference sequence). Here the CDR3 reads CASSNGVFGELFF. The CDR3 DNA follows: TGTGCCAGTAGTAACGGGGTGTTCGGGGAGCTGTTTTTT.

The chain uses TRBV5-6 and TRBJ2-7; TRBD1 matches 7 bases. V shed 4 bases and J 2 bases; nucleotides not matched to a gene: 9. The CDR3 runs 15 residues. Germline loops: CDR1 SGHDT, CDR2 YYEEEE. CDR3 residues: CASSVLWDSTYEQYF. The DNA of the CDR3 is TGTGCCAGCAGCGTGCTTTGGGACAGCACCTACGAGCAGTACTTC.

This clone was seen a single time. V usage is TRBV30 and J usage is TRBJ1-6, with D perhaps matching TRBD1 (5 bases). V lost 3 bases to trimming and J lost 7 bases, with 16 bases between them. The CDR3 spans 15 residues. Germline V CDR1 and CDR2: GTSNPN, SVGIG (reference sequence). CDR3 loop: CAWSSRGGLNSPLHF. The CDR3 nucleotides are TGTGCCTGGAGCTCCCGGGGGGGACTGAATTCACCCCTCCACTTT.

V and J are TRBV9 and TRBJ2-3; 13 bases line up with TRBD2. With 1 base clipped from V and 1 base from J, the junction kept 6 bases outside the gene matches. CDR1 SGDLS and CDR2 YYNGEE come from the germline V gene. The CDR3 has 18 residues. CDR3 DNA: TGTGCCAGCAGCGTACTACTAGCGGGGGGGCCGGGCACAGATACGCAGTATTTT. Amino acid sequence: CASSVLLAGGPGTDTQYF.

The chain joins TRBV5-8 to TRBJ1-4; no clear D. Trimming stripped 1 base from V and 8 bases from J, with 27 bases between. The CDR3 is 19 amino acids. The germline V gene has CDR1 SGHTS and CDR2 YDEGEE. The CDR3 spells CASSLLSSVPPGDREKLFF. The DNA for the CDR3 is TGTGCCAGCAGCTTGCTATCCTCGGTTCCTCCGGGAGATCGCGAAAAACTGTTTTTT.

This clone was counted once. V is TRBV5-1 and J is TRBJ2-1; D may be TRBD2 (7 bases). CDR3 length equals 14 residues. Per germline, CDR1 SGHRS and CDR2 YFSETQ. V was clipped by 2 bases and J by 14 bases, with 20 bases between them. The CDR3 coding sequence is TGCGCCAGCAGCTTAGGGGGTACGGGACGGGGGGAGTTCTTC. Protein: CASSLGGTGRGEFF.

The genes are TRBV7-9 and TRBJ2-7; 8 bases agree with TRBD2. The CDR3 loop spans 17 amino acids. J was trimmed by 4 bases and V by 3 bases; bases with no gene match: 14. In germline, CDR1 is SEHNR, CDR2 FQNEAQ (reference sequence). CDR3: CASSFPIAGGEMYEQYF. The CDR3, as DNA: TGTGCCAGCAGCTTCCCTATTGCGGGAGGAGAAATGTACGAGCAGTACTTC. The entire variable domain, with the rest obtained from reference TRBV7-9 and TRBJ2-7, is as follows: DTGVSQNPRHKITKRGQNVTFRCDPISEHNRLYWYRQTLGQGPEFLTYFQNEAQLEKSRLLSDRFSAERPKGSFSTLEIQRTEQGDSAMYLCASSFPIAGGEMYEQYFGPGTRLTVT.

This clone was picked up a small number of times. The chain carries TRBV2 and TRBJ1-5; TRBD1 might be the D (6 bases). Trimming cost V 7 bases and J 2 bases, with 9 bases left between them. Germline loops: CDR1 SNHLY, CDR2 FYNNEI. The CDR3 contains 13 residues. CDR3 DNA: TGTGCCAGCATAGGACAGCGCAATCAGCCCCAGCATTTT. Residues: CASIGQRNQPQHF.

The rearrangement uses TRBV29-1 and TRBJ2-7, with 11 nucleotides matching TRBD2. The CDR3 loop spans 13 amino acids. The J segment lost 7 bases and the V segment lost 6 bases, leaving 8 bases of the junction unmatched. CDR1 and CDR2 (germline): SQVTM, ANQGSEA. In nucleotides, the CDR3 is TGCAGCGTGAAGACTAGCGGGGCCGGTGAGCAGTACTTC. Translating it yields CSVKTSGAGEQYF.

The chain is built from TRBV5-1 and TRBJ2-1; 11 bases fit TRBD2. The CDR3 length is 15 residues. V lost 5 bases to trimming and J lost 6 bases; unmatched junction nucleotides: 7. Germline V gene sequence: CDR1 SGHRS, CDR2 YFSETQ. DNA for the CDR3: TGCGCCAGCAGGAGGACCGGGACTAGCGGCAATGAGCAGTTCTTC. Translation gives CASRRTGTSGNEQFF.

Comments on this clone: A junction boundary mismatches the germline segment, possibly from a read error. The CDR3: CASSDGTSDEQFF. For the CDR3, the DNA is TGTGCTAGCAGCGACGGGACTAGCGATGAGCAGTTCTTC. This chain joins TRBV7-7 and TRBJ2-1, with TRBD2 matching over 10 bases. Germline CDR1 reads SSHAT; CDR2 reads FNYEAQ (reference sequence). The CDR3 has 13 amino acids.

The chain combines TRBV5-6 with TRBJ2-5; 9 nucleotides match TRBD1. Looked up from germline, CDR1 is SGHDT and CDR2 is YYEEEE. Losses at the gene ends were 4 bases for V and 4 bases for J; bases not matched to a gene: 5. This CDR3 is built from 14 residues. The CDR3 sequence is CASSIGTGLETQYF. The CDR3 region has the DNA TGTGCCAGCAGCATCGGGACAGGGTTAGAGACCCAGTACTTC.

V usage is TRBV5-1 and J usage is TRBJ1-2, with 7 bases that match TRBD1. This CDR3 region has 14 residues. CDR1 is SGHRS and CDR2 is YFSETQ in the germline V gene. J lost 8 bases, V lost 2 bases, and 9 bases had no gene match. CDR3 amino acids: CASSLTRDSSGYTF. DNA for the CDR3: TGCGCCAGCAGCTTAACTCGGGACAGTTCGGGCTACACCTTC. Complete variable domain (other parts from reference TRBV5-1 and TRBJ1-2): KAGVTQTPRYLIKTRGQQVTLSCSPISGHRSVSWYQQTPGQGLQFLFEYFSETQRNKGNFPGRFSGRQFSNSRSEMNVSTLELGDSALYLCASSLTRDSSGYTFGSGTRLTVV.